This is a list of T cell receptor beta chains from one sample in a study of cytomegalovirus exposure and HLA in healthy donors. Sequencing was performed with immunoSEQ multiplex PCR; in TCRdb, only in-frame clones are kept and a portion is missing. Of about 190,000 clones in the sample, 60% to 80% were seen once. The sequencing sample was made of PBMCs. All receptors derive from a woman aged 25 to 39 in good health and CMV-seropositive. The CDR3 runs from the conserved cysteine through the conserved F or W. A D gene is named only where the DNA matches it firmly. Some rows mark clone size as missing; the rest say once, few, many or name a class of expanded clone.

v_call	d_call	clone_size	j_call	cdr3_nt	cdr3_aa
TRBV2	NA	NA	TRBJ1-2	TGTGCCAGCAGTGAGGGGGGACACTATGGCTACACCTTC	CASSEGGHYGYTF
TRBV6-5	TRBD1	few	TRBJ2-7	TGTGCCAGCACCCCGGGACAGGGGAAGTACTACGAGCAGTACTTC	CASTPGQGKYYEQYF
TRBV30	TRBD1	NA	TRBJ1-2	TGTGCCTGCCCGACGGCAGGGGGCTACTATGGCTACACCTTC	CACPTAGGYYGYTF
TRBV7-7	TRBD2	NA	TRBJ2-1	TGTGCCAGCAGCGTCGATAGCGGGAGGGCCAGTTATGAGCAGTTCTTC	CASSVDSGRASYEQFF
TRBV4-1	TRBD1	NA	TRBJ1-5	TGCGCCAGCAGCCAAGAGGGGACAGCCTATAGCAATCAGCCCCAGCATTTT	CASSQEGTAYSNQPQHF
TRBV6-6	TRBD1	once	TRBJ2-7	TGTGCCAGCAGTGTCGGGACAGGAGGTTACGAGCAGTACTTC	CASSVGTGGYEQYF
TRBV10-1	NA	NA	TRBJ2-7	TGCGCCAGCAGGAGAGACGAGCAGTACTTC	CASRRDEQYF
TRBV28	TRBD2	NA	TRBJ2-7	TGTGCCAGCAGCTCTAGCGGGAGGAACGACGAGCAGTACTTC	CASSSSGRNDEQYF
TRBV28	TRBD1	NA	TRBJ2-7	TGTGCCAGCAGTTTTCCAGGGGGAACCTACGAGCAGTACTTC	CASSFPGGTYEQYF
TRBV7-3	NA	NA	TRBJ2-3	TGTGCCAGCTGCACCTCCCCCACAGAGACGCAGTATTTT	CASCTSPTETQYF
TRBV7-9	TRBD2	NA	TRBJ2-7	TGTGCCAGCAGCGAAGGGACTAGCGGGATTGCGGACGAGCAGTACTTC	CASSEGTSGIADEQYF
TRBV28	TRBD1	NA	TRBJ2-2	TGTGCCAGCAGTTTTATCGGGACAGTTGGCGGGGAGCTGTTTTTT	CASSFIGTVGGELFF
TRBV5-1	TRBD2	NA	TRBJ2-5	TGCGCCAGCAGCTTGATCGGGGGAGGGGAAGAGACCCAGTACTTC	CASSLIGGGEETQYF
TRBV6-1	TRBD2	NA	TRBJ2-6	TGTGCCAGCACCCTAGCGGGAGGGGCCAACGTCCTGACTTTC	CASTLAGGANVLTF
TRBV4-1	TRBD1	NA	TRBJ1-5	TGCGCCAGCAGCCAAGTTCCCGGGACAGATTATAGCAATCAGCCCCAGCATTTT	CASSQVPGTDYSNQPQHF
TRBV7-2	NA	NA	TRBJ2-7	TGTGCCAGCGGAAAGCGGAGCTACGAGCAGTACTTC	CASGKRSYEQYF
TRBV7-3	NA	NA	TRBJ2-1	TGTGCCAGCAGCTTTACAGGGAACTCCTACAATGAGCAGTTCTTC	CASSFTGNSYNEQFF
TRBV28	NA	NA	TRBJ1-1	TGTGCCAGCAGTCCACCCTGGACAGCCCCGCCGCCCGAAGCTTTCTTT	CASSPPWTAPPPEAFF
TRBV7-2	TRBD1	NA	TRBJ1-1	TGTGCCAGCAGCCTAAGACAGGGGTTGAACACTGAAGCTTTCTTT	CASSLRQGLNTEAFF
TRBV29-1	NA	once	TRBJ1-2	TGCAGCGCCAGGGTGTGGACCTTATCTAACTATGGCTACACCTTC	CSARVWTLSNYGYTF
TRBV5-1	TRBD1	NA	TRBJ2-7	TGCGCCAGCACCCCGGACAGGGTGGGTGACGAGCAGTACTTC	CASTPDRVGDEQYF
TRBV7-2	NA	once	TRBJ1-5	TGTGCCAGCAGCTTCGGTAGCAATCAGCCCCAGCATTTT	CASSFGSNQPQHF
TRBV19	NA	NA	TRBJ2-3	TGTGCCAGCCGGAGGGGCAGCACAGATACGCAGTATTTT	CASRRGSTDTQYF
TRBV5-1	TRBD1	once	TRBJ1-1	TGCGCCAGCAGCACGGACAGGGACACTGAAGCTTTCTTT	CASSTDRDTEAFF
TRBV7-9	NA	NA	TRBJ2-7	TGTGCCAGCAGCTTAGAACCTATTGCCCGGGAGCAGTACTTC	CASSLEPIAREQYF
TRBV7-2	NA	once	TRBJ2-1	TGTGCCAGCAGCTTAGCGCGGGGCGAACGCGGTGAGCAGTTCTTC	CASSLARGERGEQFF
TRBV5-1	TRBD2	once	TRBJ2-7	TGCGCCAGCAGCGCTCCCGGGACTAACTCCTACGAGCAGTACTTC	CASSAPGTNSYEQYF
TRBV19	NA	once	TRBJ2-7	TGTGCCAGTAGTATAGGTGGTAGCGGTACCTACGAGCAGTACTTC	CASSIGGSGTYEQYF
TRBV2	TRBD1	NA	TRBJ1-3	TGTGCCAGCAGAGCTTTTGGACAGGGGGGAAACACCATATATTTT	CASRAFGQGGNTIYF
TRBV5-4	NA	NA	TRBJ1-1	TGTGCCAGCAGCTTGGCGATGGGAGGCGGGACTGAAGCTTTCTTT	CASSLAMGGGTEAFF
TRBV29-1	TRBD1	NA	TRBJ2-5	TGCAGCGTGTCACGGGACAGCCAAGAGACCCAGTACTTC	CSVSRDSQETQYF
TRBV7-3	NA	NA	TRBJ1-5	TGTGCCAGCAGTCCCGGGAGGGTTGGCAATCAGCCCCAGCATTTT	CASSPGRVGNQPQHF
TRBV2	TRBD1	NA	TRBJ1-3	TGTGCCAGCAGAGAGACAGGGATCGGAAACACCATATATTTT	CASRETGIGNTIYF
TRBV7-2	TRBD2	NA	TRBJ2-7	TGTGCCAGCAGCTTAACTAGCGGGACTTCCTACGAGCAGTACTTC	CASSLTSGTSYEQYF
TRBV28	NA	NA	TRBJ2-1	TGTGCCAGCAGTTCCGCGGGACAGCGCCATGAGCAGTTCTTC	CASSSAGQRHEQFF
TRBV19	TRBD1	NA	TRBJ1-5	TGTGCCAGTAGTTCAGACAGGGGCCTTAGCAATCAGCCCCAGCATTTT	CASSSDRGLSNQPQHF
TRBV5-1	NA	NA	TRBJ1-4	TGCGCCAGCAGCCCCGAGCCCGGGAGGTGGGAAAAACTGTTTTTT	CASSPEPGRWEKLFF
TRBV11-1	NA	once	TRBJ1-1	TGTGCCAGCAGCGACCGGGACAAGTTAAACACTGAAGCTTTCTTT	CASSDRDKLNTEAFF
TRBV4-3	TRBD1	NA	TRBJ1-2	TGCGCCAGCAGCCAAGAAGGGCCAGGGGGCGGCTATGGCTACACCTTC	CASSQEGPGGGYGYTF
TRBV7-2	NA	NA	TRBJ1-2	TGTGCCAGCAGCGAGGCGATAGGAAACTATGGCTATGGCTACACCTTC	CASSEAIGNYGYGYTF
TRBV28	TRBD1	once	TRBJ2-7	TGTGCCAGCAGTTTAGTTACGGGACAGGGATTTGACGAGCAGTACTTC	CASSLVTGQGFDEQYF
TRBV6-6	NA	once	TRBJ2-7	TGTGCCAGCAGTAGTCTGGGGCAGGCCGCCTACGAGCAGTACTTC	CASSSLGQAAYEQYF
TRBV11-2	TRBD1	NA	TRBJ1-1	TGTGCCACCCACAGGGGGCTGAACACTGAAGCTTTCTTT	CATHRGLNTEAFF
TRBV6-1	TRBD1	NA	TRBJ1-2	TGTGCCAGCAGAAGGACAGGGGATCTCATTTATGGCTACACCTTC	CASRRTGDLIYGYTF
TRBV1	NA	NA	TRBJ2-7	TGCACCAGCAGCCCTAAATCCCCCCTGCGGGAAGCTCGAAGCTCCTACGAGCAGTACTTC	CTSSPKSPLREARSSYEQYF
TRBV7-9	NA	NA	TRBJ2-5	TGTGCCAGCAAACCCGGGACACTTCAAGAGACCCAGTACTTC	CASKPGTLQETQYF
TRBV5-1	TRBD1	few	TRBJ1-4	TGCGCCAGCAGCTTGGCGGGACAGGAGGAAAAACTGTTTTTT	CASSLAGQEEKLFF
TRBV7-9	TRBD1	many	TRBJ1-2	TGTGCCAGCAGCCTGGGACAGGGGGATGGCTACACCTTC	CASSLGQGDGYTF
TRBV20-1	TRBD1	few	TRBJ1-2	TGCAGTGCTGGGGACAGCTATGGCTACACCTTC	CSAGDSYGYTF
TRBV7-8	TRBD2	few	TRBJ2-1	TGTGCATCCGAATTAGCGGGGGTTAATGAGCAGTTCTTC	CASELAGVNEQFF
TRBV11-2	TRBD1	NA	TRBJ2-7	TGTGCCAGCAGCTTCCGCCCTATGGACAGGGACAACGAGCAGTACTTC	CASSFRPMDRDNEQYF
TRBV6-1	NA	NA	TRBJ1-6	TGTGCCAGCAACTCAGGGGCCCCAAATTCACCCCTCCACTTT	CASNSGAPNSPLHF